This T cell receptor (beta chain) was documented in a study of T cell repertoires in cytomegalovirus infection. Study in general: Recently described HLA-C-restricted plus well-studied HLA-B-restricted CMV epitopes were used. In public TCR beta signatures, there were indications of both CMV infection and matching HLA type.

This clonotype was seen repeatedly, ten times or more. Its specificity is unknown. Compared with germline, one end of the junction differs, possibly owing to a read error. TCRdb fed the reads into MiXCR, producing one record per CDR3 protein. The sample includes about 920,000 distinct CDR3 sequences, roughly 31% seen only once; the top ten take about an eighth. The sequence was obtained from a human donor in good health (CMV status not recorded). Some clones in this sample may be carry-over from other donors' samples. Here the sequenced sample was cultured CD8+ T cells from PBMCs, taken from culture after CMV antigen stimulation.

CDR3 sequence reads: CASSLGIGGELFF. The CDR3 DNA reads as TGTGCTAGCAGCTTAGGCATTGGCGGGGAGCTGTTTTTT. This chain links TRBV7-7 with TRBJ2-2; D is unclear. The CDR3 extends over 13 amino acids. Germline assignment: CDR1 SSHAT and CDR2 FNYEAQ (reference sequence).